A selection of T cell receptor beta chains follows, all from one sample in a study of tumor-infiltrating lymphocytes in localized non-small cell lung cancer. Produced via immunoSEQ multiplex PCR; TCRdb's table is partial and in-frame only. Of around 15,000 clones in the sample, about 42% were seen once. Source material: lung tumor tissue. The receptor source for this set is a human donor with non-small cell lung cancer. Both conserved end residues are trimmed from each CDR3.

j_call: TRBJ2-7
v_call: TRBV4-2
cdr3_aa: ASSQDSGGVIEQY

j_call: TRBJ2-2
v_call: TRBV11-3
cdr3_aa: ASSLESTTTGELF

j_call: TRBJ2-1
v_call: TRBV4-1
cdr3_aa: ASSRLASGAYNEQF

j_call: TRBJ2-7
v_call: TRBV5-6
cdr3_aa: ASSSGQNQMHEQY

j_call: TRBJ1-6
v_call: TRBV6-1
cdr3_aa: ASRQGGSPLH

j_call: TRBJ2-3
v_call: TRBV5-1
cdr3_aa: ASSLGRRTDTQY

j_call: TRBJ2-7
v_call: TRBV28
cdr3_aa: ASSSSSGGTEQY

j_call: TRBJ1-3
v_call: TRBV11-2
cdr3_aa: ASSLGRVGNTIY

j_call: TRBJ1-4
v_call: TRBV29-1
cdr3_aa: SVEEPPTDKLF

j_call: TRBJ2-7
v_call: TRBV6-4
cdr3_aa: ASRRGGVYEQY

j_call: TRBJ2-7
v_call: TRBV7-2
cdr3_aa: ASSFAGTGEQY

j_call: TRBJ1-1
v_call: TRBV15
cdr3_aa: ATSRDRGTEAF

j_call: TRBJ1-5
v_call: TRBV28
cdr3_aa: ASSLGRLSQH

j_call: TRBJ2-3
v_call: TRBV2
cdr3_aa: ASSDPGQGDTQY

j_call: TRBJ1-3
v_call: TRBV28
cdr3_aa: ASSQGAYGNTIY

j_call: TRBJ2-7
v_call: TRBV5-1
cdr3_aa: ASSRDLASYEQY

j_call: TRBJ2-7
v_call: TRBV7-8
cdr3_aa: ASSSSILQY

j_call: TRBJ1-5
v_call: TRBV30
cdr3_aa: AWSVTGGGSNQPQH

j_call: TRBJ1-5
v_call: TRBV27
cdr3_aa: ASRRGSNQPQH

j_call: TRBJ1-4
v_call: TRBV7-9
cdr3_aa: ASSSLGGEDEKLF

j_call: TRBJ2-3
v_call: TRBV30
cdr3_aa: AWSPGSFASTDTQY

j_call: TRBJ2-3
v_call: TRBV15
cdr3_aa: ATSRGGGPDTQY

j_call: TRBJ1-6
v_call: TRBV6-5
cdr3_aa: ASSSPPASPLH

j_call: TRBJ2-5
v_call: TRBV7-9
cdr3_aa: ASTLGATVETQY

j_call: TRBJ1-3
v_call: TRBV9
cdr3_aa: ASSVGTTSGNTIY

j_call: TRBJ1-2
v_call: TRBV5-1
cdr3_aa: ASSSTGQGYGYT